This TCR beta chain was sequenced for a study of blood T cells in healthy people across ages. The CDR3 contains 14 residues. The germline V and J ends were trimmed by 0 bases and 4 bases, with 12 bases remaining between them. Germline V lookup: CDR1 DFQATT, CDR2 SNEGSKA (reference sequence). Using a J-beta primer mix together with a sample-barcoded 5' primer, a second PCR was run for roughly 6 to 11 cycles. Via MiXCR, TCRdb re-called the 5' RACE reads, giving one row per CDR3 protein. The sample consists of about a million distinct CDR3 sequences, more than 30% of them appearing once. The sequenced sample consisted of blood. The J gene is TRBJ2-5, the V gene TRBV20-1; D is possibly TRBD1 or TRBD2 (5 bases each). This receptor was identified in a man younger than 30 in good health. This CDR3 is CSAREVRGAETQYF. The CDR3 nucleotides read TGCAGTGCTAGAGAAGTGAGAGGGGCAGAGACCCAGTACTTC.